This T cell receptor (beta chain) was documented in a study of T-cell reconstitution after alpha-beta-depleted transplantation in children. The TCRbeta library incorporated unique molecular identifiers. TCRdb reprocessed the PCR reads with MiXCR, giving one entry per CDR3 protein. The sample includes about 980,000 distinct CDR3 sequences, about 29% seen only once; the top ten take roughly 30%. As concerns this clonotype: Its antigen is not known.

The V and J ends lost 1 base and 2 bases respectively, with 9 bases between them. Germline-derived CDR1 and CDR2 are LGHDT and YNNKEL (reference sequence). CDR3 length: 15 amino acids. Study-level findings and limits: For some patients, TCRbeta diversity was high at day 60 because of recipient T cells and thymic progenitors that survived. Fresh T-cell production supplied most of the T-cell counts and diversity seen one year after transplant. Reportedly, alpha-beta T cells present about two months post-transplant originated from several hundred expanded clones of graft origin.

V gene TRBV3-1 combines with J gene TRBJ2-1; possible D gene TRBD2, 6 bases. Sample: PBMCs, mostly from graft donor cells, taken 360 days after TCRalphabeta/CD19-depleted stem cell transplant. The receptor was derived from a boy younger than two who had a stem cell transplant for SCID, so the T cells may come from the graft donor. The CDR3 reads CASSQAGDPYNEQFF. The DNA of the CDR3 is TGTGCCAGCAGCCAAGCGGGGGATCCCTACAATGAGCAGTTCTTC.